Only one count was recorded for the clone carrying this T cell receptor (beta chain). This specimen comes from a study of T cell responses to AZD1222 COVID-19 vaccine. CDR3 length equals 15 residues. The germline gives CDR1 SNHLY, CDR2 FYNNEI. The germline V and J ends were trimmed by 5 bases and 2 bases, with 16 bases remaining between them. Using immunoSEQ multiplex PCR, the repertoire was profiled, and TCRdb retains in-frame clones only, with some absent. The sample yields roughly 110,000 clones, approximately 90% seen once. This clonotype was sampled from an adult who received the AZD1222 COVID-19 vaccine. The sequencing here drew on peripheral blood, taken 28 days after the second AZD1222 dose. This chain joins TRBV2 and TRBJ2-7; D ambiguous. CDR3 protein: CASSFYRALAYEQYF. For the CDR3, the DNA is TGTGCCAGCAGTTTCTACCGGGCCCTGGCCTACGAGCAGTACTTC.